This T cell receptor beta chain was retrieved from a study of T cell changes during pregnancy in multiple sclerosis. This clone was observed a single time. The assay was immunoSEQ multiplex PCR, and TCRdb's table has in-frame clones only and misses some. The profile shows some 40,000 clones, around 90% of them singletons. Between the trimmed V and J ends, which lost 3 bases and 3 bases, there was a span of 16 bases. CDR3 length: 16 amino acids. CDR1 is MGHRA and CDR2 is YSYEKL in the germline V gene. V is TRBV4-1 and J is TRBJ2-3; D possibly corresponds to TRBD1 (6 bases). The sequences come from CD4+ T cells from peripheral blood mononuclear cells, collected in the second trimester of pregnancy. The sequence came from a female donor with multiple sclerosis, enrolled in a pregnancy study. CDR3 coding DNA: TGCGCCAGCAGCCATCCGACAGGTCGGGGTACAGATACGCAGTATTTT. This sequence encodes CASSHPTGRGTDTQYF.